The 6 T cell receptor beta chains in this list originate from one sample, sequenced in a study of T cells after yellow fever vaccination. TCRdb reprocessed the 5' RACE reads via MiXCR and lists one record per CDR3 protein. Among 610,000 or so distinct CDR3 sequences listed, 9% to 15% were seen once. Material: PBMCs, obtained on the day of the yellow fever booster vaccination. The receptors were gathered from a man aged 25-45 years who received the YFV17D yellow fever vaccine.

In its sample, this clonotype was seen a few times. The V call is TRBV24-1, the J call TRBJ1-1; weak D call: TRBD1 (5 bases). With 0 bases removed from V and 2 bases from J, the gap between germline ends came to 15 bases. Germline CDR1 and CDR2: KGHDR and SFDVKD. The length of the CDR3 is 17 residues. This CDR3 reads CATSDLGVDRINTEAFF. The CDR3 DNA follows: TGTGCCACCAGTGATTTGGGGGTTGACAGAATCAACACTGAAGCTTTCTTT.

This chain connects TRBV10-3 to TRBJ2-1; D is unresolved. Germline values: CDR1 ENHRY, CDR2 SYGVKD. V lost 0 bases and J lost 2, with 8 bases in between. CDR3 length equals 15 residues. Here the CDR3 DNA reads TGTGCCATCAGTGAGTCGAAGAGCACCTACAATGAGCAGTTCTTC. Its protein is CAISESKSTYNEQFF.

This clonotype showed up just a few times. The chain has TRBV29-1 and TRBJ2-7; 9 nucleotides align to TRBD2. Per germline, CDR1 SQVTM and CDR2 ANQGSEA. Trimming at V came to 4 bases and at J to 7 bases, leaving 5 bases not matched to a gene. This CDR3 has 12 residues. The CDR3 protein is CSVGREGQEQYF. The DNA of the CDR3 is TGCAGCGTTGGGCGGGAGGGCCAGGAGCAGTACTTC.

This clonotype was observed many times. V usage is TRBV7-2 and J usage is TRBJ2-1; 9 bases are a match to TRBD2. CDR1 SGHTA and CDR2 FQGNSA come from the germline V gene. V was pared by 2 bases and J by 0 bases, with 2 bases of the junction left unmatched. The CDR3 covers 16 residues. The CDR3 DNA sequence: TGTGCCAGCAGCTTACTAGCGGGGAGCTCCTACAATGAGCAGTTCTTC. It specifies CASSLLAGSSYNEQFF.

This clonotype was counted a few times. J is TRBJ2-2 and V is TRBV7-9; 9 nucleotides align to TRBD2. Germline V gives CDR1 SEHNR, CDR2 FQNEAQ (reference sequence). There are 14 residues in the CDR3. Trimming removed 8 bases from V and 1 base from J; junction bases left unmatched: 2. The CDR3 nucleotides read TGTGCCAGCGCTAGCGGGATGAACACCGGGGAGCTGTTTTTT. Translating it yields CASASGMNTGELFF.

The V gene is TRBV27, the J gene TRBJ1-2; D is unclear. The germline CDR1 and CDR2 sequences are MNHEY and SMNVEV (reference sequence). V was shortened by 9 bases and J by 3 bases, with 11 bases between the two germline ends. There are 12 residues in the CDR3. In nucleotides, the CDR3 is TGTGCCAGTTGGGGATTTCACTATGGCTACACCTTC. Its protein product is CASWGFHYGYTF.